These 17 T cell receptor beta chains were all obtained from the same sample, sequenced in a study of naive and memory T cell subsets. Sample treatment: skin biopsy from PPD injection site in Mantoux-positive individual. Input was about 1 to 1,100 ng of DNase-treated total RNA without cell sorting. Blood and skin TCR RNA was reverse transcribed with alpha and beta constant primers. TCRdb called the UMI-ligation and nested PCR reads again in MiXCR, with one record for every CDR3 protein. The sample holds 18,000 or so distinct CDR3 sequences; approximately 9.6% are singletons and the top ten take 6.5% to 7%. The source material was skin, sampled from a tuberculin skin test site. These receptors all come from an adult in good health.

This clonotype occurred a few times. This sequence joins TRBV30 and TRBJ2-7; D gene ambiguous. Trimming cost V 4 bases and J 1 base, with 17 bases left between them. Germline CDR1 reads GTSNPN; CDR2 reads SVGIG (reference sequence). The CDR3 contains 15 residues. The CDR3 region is CAWMRLTSSSYEQYF. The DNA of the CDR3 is TGTGCCTGGATGCGGCTAACATCCTCGTCCTACGAGCAGTACTTC. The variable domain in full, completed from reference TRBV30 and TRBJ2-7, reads SQTIHQWPATLVQPVGSPLSLECTVEGTSNPNLYWYRQAAGRGLQLLFYSVGIGQISSEVPQNLSASRPQDRQFILSSKKLLLSDSGFYLCAWMRLTSSSYEQYFGPGTRLTVT.

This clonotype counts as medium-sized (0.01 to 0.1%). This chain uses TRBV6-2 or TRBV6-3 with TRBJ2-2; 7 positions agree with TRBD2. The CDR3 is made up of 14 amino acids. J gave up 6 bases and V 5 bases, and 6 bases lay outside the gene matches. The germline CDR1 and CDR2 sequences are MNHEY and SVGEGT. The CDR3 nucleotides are TGTGCCAGCAGTCGGGGCGGGAGCGCCGGGGAGCTGTTTTTT. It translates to CASSRGGSAGELFF.

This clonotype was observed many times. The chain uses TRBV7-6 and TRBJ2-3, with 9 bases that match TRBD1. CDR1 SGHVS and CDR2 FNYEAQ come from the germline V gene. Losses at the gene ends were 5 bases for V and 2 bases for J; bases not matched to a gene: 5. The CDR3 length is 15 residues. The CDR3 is CASSPRDRDTDTQYF. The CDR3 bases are TGTGCCAGCAGCCCACGGGACAGGGACACAGATACGCAGTATTTT.

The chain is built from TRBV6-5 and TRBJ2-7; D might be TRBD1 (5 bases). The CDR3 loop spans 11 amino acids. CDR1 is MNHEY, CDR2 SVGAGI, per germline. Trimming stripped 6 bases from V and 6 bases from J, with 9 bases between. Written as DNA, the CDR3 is TGTGCCAGCAGCCGTAGGGGCGAGCAGTACTTC. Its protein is CASSRRGEQYF.

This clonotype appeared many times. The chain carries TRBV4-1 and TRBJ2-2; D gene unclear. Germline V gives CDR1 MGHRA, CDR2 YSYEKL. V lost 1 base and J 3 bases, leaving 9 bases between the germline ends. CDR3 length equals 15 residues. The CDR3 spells CASSQARTDTGELFF. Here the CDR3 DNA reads TGCGCCAGCAGCCAAGCCCGTACAGACACCGGGGAGCTGTTTTTT.

In nucleotides, the CDR3 is TGTGCCACCAGCAAGGGGTCGGGGGTTGGCTACACCTTC. It yields the protein CATSKGSGVGYTF. The rearrangement joins TRBV15 to TRBJ1-2, with a weak D call TRBD1 (5 bases). CDR3 length equals 13 residues. Germline V CDR1 and CDR2: LNHNV, YYDKDF (reference sequence). With 4 bases removed from V and 7 bases from J, the gap between germline ends came to 13 bases.

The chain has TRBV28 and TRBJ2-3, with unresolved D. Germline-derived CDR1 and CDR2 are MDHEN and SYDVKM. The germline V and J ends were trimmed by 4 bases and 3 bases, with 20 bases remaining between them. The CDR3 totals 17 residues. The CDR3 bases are TGTGCCAGCAGTTCTGCCCTCCTCCTAGTGGGTACAGATACGCAGTATTTT. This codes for CASSSALLLVGTDTQYF.

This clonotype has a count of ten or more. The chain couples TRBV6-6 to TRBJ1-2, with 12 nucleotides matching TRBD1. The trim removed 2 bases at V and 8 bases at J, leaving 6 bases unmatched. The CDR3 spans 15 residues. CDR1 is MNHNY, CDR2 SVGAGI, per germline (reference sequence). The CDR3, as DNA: TGTGCCAGCAGTTACCTGGGACAGGGGGCCAGGGGCTACACCTTC. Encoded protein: CASSYLGQGARGYTF.

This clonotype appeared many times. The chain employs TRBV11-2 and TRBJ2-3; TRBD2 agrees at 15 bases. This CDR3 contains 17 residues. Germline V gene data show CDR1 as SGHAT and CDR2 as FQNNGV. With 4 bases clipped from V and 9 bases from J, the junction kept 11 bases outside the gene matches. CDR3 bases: TGTGCCAGCAGCTCTCCGGGACTAGCGGGAGGTCTCTTGACGCAGTATTTT. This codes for CASSSPGLAGGLLTQYF.

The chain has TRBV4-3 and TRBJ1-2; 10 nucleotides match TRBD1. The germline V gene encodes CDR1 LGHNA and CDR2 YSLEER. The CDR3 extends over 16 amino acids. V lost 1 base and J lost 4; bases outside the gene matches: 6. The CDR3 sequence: CASSQAGTGAVYGYTF. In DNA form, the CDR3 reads TGCGCCAGCAGCCAAGCCGGGACAGGGGCTGTCTATGGCTACACCTTC.

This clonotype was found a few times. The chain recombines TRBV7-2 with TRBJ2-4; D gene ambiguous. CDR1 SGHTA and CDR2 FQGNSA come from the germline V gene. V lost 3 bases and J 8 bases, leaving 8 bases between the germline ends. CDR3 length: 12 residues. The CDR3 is CASSFYGDIQYF. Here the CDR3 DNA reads TGTGCCAGCAGCTTTTACGGTGACATTCAGTACTTC.

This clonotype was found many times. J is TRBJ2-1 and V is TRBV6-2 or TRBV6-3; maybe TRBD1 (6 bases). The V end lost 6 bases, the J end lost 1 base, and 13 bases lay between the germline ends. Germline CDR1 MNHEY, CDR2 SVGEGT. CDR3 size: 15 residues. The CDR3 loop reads CASSYRTVSYNEQFF. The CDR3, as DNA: TGTGCCAGCAGCTACCGGACAGTTTCCTACAATGAGCAGTTCTTC.

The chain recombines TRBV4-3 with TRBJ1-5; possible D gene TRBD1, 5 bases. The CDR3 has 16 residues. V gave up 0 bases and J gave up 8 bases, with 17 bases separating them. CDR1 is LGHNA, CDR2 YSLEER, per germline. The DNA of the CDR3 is TGCGCCAGCAGCCAAGATTATCGGGCAGGGCGAGAGCCCCAGCATTTT. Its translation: CASSQDYRAGREPQHF.

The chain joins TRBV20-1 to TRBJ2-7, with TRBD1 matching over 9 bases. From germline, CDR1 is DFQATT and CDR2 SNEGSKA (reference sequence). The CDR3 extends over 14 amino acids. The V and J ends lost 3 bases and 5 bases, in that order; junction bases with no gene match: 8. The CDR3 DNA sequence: TGCAGTGCTAGTTCACAGGGGGCGATCCACGAGCAGTACTTC. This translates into CSASSQGAIHEQYF.

CDR3 in DNA: TGCAGTGCTAGAGATTTTCAGACTAGCGGGGGGGTTAATGAGCAGTTCTTC. It translates to CSARDFQTSGGVNEQFF. V gene TRBV20-1 combines with J gene TRBJ2-1; 14 bases agree with TRBD2. V was pared by 0 bases and J by 7 bases, with 8 bases of the junction left unmatched. This CDR3 has 17 residues. The V gene's germline CDR1 is DFQATT and CDR2 SNEGSKA (reference sequence).

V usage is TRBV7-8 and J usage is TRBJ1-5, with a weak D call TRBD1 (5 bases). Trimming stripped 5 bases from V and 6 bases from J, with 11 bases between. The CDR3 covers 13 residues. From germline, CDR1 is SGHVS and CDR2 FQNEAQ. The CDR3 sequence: CASSPRDVQPQHF. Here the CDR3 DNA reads TGTGCCAGCAGCCCCCGGGACGTTCAGCCCCAGCATTTT.

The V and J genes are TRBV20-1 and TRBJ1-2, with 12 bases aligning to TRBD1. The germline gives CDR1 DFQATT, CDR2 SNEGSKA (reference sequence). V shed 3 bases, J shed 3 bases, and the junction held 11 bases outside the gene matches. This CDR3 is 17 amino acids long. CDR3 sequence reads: CSASGRGQGAVDYGYTF. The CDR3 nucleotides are TGCAGTGCTAGCGGCCGGGGACAGGGGGCCGTCGACTATGGCTACACCTTC.